This entry is about one T cell receptor (beta chain). This sample is drawn from a study of blood T cell repertoires in COVID-19. Study information: Sites in the United States, Italy and Spain provided acute and convalescent COVID-19 samples. PBMCs, B-cell-depleted T cells, or T cells provided the cDNA or gDNA that made up the material.

Per the germline V gene, CDR1 is MNHEY and CDR2 is SMNVEV (reference sequence). The CDR3 runs to 14 residues. V dropped 2 bases and J dropped 6 bases, with 8 bases sitting between them. Measured with immunoSEQ multiplex PCR; TCRdb has only the in-frame clones, and not every one. The data show some 100,000 clones, 86% seen once. This TCR came from a human donor in a cohort sampled during active COVID-19. The chain joins TRBV27 to TRBJ1-6, with D perhaps TRBD1 (5 bases). The sequenced sample consisted of peripheral blood. The CDR3 loop reads CASSLGAPNSPLHF. The CDR3 DNA reads TGTGCCAGCAGTTTAGGGGCCCCTAATTCACCCCTCCACTTT.